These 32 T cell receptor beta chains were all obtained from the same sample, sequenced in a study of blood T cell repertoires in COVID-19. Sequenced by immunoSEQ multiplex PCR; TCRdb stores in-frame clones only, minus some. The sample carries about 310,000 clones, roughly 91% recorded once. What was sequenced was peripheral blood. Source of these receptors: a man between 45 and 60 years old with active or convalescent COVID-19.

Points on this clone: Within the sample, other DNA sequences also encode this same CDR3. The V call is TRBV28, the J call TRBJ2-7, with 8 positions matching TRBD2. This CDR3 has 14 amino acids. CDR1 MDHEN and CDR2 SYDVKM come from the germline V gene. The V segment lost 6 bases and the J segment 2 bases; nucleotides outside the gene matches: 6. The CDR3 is CASRPTGGAYEQYF. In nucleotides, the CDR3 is TGTGCCAGCAGACCTACCGGGGGGGCCTACGAGCAGTACTTC. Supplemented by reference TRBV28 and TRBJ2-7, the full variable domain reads DVKVTQSSRYLVKRTGEKVFLECVQDMDHENMFWYRQDPGLGLRLIYFSYDVKMKEKGDIPEGYSVSREKKERFSLILESASTNQTSMYLCASRPTGGAYEQYFGPGTRLTVT.

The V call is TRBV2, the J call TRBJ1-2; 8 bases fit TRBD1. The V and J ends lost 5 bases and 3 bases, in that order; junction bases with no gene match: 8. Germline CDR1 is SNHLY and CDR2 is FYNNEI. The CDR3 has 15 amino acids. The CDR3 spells CASSFSGTGYYGYTF. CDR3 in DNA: TGTGCCAGCAGTTTCTCCGGGACAGGATACTATGGCTACACCTTC.

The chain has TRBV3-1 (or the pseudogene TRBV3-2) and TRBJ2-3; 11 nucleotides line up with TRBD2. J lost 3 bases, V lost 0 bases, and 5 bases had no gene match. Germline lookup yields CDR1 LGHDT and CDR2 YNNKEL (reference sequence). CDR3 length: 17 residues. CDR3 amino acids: CASSQDPTSGDTDTQYF. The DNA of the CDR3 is TGTGCCAGCAGCCAAGATCCGACTAGCGGGGATACAGATACGCAGTATTTT.

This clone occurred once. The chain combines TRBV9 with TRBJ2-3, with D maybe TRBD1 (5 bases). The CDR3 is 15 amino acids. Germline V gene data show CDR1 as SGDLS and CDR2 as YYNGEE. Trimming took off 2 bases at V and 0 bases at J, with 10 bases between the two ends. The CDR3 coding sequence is TGTGCCAGCAGCGTGGCAGGGTTTAGCACAGATACGCAGTATTTT. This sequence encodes CASSVAGFSTDTQYF.

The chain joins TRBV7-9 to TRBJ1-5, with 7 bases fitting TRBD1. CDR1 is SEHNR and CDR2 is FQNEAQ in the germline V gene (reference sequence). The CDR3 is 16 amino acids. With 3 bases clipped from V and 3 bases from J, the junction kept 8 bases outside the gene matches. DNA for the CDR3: TGTGCCAGCAGCTTTGGGACGACAGGGTACAATCAGCCCCAGCATTTT. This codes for CASSFGTTGYNQPQHF.

The chain's CDR3 is CASSFALDGGIDSPLHF. CDR3 nucleotides: TGTGCCAGCAGCTTTGCCTTGGACGGGGGGATAGATTCACCCCTCCACTTT. The chain recombines TRBV7-9 with TRBJ1-6; D might be TRBD1 (5 bases). Germline V gene lookup returns CDR1 SEHNR and CDR2 FQNEAQ (reference sequence). The length of the CDR3 is 17 residues. Trimming left V 3 bases short and J 8 bases short, with 20 bases between.

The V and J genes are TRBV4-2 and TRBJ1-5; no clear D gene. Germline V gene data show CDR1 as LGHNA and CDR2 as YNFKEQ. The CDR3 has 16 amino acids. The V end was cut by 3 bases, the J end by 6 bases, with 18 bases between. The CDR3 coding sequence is TGTGCCAGCAGCCAGGATTCGGTACAGAATCGTCAGCCCCAGCATTTT. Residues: CASSQDSVQNRQPQHF.

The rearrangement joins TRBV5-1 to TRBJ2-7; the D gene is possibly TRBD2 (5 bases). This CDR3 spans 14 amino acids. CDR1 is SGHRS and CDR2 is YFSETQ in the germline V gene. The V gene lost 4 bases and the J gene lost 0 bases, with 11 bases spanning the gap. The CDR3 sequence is CASSQEAHSYEQYF. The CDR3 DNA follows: TGCGCCAGCAGCCAGGAGGCACACTCCTACGAGCAGTACTTC.

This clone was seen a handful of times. CDR3 in amino acids: CASSPRPGEAFF. In DNA, the CDR3 is TGTGCCAGCTCACCAAGGCCAGGTGAAGCTTTCTTT. The V gene is TRBV18, the J gene TRBJ1-1, with D unresolved. The CDR3 runs 12 residues. Trimming cost V 2 bases and J 7 bases, with 8 bases left between them. From germline, CDR1 is KGHSH and CDR2 LQKENI.

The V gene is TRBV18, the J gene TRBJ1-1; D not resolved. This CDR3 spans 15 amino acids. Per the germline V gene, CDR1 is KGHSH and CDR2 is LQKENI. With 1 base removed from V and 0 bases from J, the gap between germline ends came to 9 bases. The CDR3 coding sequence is TGTGCCAGCTCACCACGGTCCACAGTGAACACTGAAGCTTTCTTT. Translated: CASSPRSTVNTEAFF. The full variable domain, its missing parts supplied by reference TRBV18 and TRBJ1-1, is NAGVMQNPRHLVRRRGQEARLRCSPMKGHSHVYWYRQLPEEGLKFMVYLQKENIIDESGMPKERFSAEFPKEGPSILRIQQVVRGDSAAYFCASSPRSTVNTEAFFGQGTRLTVV.

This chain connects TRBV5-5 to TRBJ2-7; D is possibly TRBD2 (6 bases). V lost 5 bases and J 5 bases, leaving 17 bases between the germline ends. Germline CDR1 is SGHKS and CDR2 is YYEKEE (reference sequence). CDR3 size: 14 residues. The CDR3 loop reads CASRLAVGTDEQYF. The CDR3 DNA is TGTGCCAGCAGACTAGCCGTGGGAACGGACGAGCAGTACTTC.

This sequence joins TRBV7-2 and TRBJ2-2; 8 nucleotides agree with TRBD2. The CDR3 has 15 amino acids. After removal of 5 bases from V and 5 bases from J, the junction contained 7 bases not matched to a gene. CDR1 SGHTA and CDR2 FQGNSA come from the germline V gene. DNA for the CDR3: TGTGCCAGCAGCCACGGACTAGCAGGGACCGGGGAGCTGTTTTTT. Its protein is CASSHGLAGTGELFF. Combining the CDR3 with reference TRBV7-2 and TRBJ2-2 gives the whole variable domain GAGVSQSPSNKVTEKGKDVELRCDPISGHTALYWYRQSLGQGLEFLIYFQGNSAPDKSGLPSDRFSAERTGGSVSTLTIQRTQQEDSAVYLCASSHGLAGTGELFFGEGSRLTVL.

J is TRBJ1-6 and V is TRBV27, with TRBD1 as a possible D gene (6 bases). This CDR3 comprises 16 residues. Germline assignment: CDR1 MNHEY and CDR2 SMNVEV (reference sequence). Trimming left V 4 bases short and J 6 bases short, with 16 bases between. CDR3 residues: CASSSELGRGNSPLHF. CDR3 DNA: TGTGCCAGCAGTTCGGAACTTGGCAGGGGTAATTCACCCCTCCACTTT.

Here the CDR3 reads CASSYSAATGNTIYF. The CDR3 nucleotides are TGTGCCAGCAGTTACTCGGCCGCCACTGGAAACACCATATATTTT. This chain uses TRBV6-5 with TRBJ1-3; no reliable D call. The CDR3 spans 15 residues. Germline V gives CDR1 MNHEY, CDR2 SVGAGI. The V end was cut by 0 bases, the J end by 2 bases, with 8 bases between.

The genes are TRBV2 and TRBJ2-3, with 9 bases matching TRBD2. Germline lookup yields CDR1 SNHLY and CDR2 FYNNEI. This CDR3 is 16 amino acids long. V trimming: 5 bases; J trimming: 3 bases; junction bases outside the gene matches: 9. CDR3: CASSHRTSDVTDTQYF. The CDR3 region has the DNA TGTGCCAGCAGTCATCGGACTAGCGATGTGACAGATACGCAGTATTTT.

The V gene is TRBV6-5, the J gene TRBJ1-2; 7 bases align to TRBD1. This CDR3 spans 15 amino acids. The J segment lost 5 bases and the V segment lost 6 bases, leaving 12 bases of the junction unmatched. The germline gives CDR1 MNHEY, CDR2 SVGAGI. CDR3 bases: TGTGCCAGCAGGCCCCGAGGCAGGGGGACTTATGGCTACACCTTC. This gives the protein CASRPRGRGTYGYTF.

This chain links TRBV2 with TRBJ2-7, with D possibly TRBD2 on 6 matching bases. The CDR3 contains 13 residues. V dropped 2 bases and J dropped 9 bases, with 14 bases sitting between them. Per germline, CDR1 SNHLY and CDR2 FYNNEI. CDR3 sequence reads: CASSELAGGVQYF. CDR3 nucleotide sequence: TGTGCCAGCAGTGAACTAGCAGGCGGGGTGCAGTACTTC.

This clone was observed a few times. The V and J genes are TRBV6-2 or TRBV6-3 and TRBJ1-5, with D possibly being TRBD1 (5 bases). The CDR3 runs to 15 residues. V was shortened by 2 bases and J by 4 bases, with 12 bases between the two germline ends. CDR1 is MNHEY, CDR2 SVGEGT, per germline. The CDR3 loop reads CASSYPGVGNQPQHF. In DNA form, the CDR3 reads TGTGCCAGCAGTTACCCGGGGGTTGGAAATCAGCCCCAGCATTTT.

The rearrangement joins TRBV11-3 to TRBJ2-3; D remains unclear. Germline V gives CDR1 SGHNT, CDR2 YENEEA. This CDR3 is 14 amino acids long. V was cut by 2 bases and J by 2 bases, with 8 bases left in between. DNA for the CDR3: TGTGCCAGCAGCTTAATGGCTGACACAGATACGCAGTATTTT. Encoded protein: CASSLMADTDTQYF.

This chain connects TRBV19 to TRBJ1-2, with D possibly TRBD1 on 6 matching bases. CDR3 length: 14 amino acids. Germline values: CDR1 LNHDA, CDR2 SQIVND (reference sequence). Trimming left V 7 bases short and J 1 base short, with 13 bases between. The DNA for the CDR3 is TGTGCCAGTAACCGCAGGGGATTTAACTATGGCTACACCTTC. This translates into CASNRRGFNYGYTF. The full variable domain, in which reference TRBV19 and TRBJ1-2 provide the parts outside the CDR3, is DGGITQSPKYLFRKEGQNVTLSCEQNLNHDAMYWYRQDPGQGLRLIYYSQIVNDFQKGDIAEGYSVSREKKESFPLTVTSAQKNPTAFYLCASNRRGFNYGYTFGSGTRLTVV.

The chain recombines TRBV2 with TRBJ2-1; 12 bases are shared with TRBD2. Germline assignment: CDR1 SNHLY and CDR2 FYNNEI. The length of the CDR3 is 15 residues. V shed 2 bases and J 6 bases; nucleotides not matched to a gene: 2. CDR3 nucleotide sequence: TGTGCCAGCAGTGAAATGGGACTAGCGGGCAATGAGCAGTTCTTC. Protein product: CASSEMGLAGNEQFF.

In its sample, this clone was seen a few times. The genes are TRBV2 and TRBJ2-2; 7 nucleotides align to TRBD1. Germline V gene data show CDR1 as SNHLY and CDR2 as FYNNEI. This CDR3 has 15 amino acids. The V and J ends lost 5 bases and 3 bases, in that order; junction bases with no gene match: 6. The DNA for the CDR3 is TGTGCCAGCAGTACGGGACAGAGCCACACCGGGGAGCTGTTTTTT. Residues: CASSTGQSHTGELFF.

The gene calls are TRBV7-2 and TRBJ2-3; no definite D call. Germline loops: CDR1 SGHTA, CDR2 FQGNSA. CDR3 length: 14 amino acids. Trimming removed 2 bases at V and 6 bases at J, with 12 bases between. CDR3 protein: CASSLSPVIDTQYF. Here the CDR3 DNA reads TGTGCCAGCAGCTTATCCCCCGTTATTGATACGCAGTATTTT.

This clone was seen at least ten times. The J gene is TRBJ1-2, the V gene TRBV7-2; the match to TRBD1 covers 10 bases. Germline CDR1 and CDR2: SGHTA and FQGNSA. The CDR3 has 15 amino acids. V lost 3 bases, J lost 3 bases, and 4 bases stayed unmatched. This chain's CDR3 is CASSFDRGRDYGYTF. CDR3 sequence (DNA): TGTGCCAGCAGCTTTGACAGGGGGCGCGACTATGGCTACACCTTC.

In DNA, the CDR3 is TGTGCCAGCAGTTACGGAGGGCCTGGAAACACCATATATTTT. Amino acids: CASSYGGPGNTIYF. This chain connects TRBV6-5 to TRBJ1-3; D not certain. V was cut by 2 bases and J by 2 bases, with 7 bases left in between. The CDR3 runs 14 residues. Looked up from germline, CDR1 is MNHEY and CDR2 is SVGAGI.

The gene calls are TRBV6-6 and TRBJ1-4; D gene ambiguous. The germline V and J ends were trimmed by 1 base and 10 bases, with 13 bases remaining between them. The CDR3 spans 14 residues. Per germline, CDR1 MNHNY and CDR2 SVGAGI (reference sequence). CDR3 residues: CASSYLGRTGKLFF. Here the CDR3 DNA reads TGTGCCAGCAGTTACTTGGGGAGGACGGGAAAACTGTTTTTT.

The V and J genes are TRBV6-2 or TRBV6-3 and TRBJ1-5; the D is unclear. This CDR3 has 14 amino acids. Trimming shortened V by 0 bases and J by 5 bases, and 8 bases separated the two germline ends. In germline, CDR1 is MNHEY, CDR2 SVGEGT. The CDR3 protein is CASSYSNQDQPQHF. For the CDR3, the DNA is TGTGCCAGCAGTTACTCGAACCAGGATCAGCCCCAGCATTTT.

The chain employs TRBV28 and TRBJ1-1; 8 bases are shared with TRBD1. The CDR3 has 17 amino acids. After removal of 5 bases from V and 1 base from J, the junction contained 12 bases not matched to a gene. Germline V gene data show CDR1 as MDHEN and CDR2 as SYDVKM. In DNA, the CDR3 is TGTGCCAGCAGTGCCCCTTTCCGGACAGGGAGGAACACTGAAGCTTTCTTT. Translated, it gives CASSAPFRTGRNTEAFF. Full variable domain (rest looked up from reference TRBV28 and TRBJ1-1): DVKVTQSSRYLVKRTGEKVFLECVQDMDHENMFWYRQDPGLGLRLIYFSYDVKMKEKGDIPEGYSVSREKKERFSLILESASTNQTSMYLCASSAPFRTGRNTEAFFGQGTRLTVV.

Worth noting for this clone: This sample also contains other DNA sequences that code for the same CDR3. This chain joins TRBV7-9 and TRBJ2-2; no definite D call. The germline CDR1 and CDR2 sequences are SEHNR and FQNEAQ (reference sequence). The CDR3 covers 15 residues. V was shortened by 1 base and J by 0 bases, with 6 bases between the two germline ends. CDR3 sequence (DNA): TGTGCCAGCAGCTTAGGCGCTCCGAACACCGGGGAGCTGTTTTTT. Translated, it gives CASSLGAPNTGELFF.

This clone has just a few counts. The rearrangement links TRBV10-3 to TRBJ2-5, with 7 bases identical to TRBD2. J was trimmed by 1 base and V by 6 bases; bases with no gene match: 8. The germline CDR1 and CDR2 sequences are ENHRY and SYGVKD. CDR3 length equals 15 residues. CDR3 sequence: CAISRSSGGQETQYF. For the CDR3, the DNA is TGTGCCATCAGCCGAAGTTCGGGGGGCCAAGAGACCCAGTACTTC.

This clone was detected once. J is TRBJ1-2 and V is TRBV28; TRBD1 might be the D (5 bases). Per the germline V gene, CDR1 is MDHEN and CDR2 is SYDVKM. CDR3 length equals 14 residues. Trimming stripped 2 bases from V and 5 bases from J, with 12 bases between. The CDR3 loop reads CASSLTQAEYGYTF. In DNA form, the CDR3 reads TGTGCCAGCAGTTTAACACAGGCCGAATATGGCTACACCTTC.

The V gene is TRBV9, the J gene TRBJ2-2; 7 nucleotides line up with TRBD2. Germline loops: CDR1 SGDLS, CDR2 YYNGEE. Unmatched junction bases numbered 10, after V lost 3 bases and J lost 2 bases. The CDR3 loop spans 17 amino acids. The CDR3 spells CASSAPFLAANTGELFF. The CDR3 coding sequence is TGTGCCAGCAGCGCACCGTTTCTAGCGGCCAACACCGGGGAGCTGTTTTTT.